This TCR beta chain was documented in a study of T cells in Graves' hyperthyroidism and ophthalmopathy. Study-level results: Ophthalmopathy was predicted by the model a median of approximately 6 months ahead of onset.

Using RNA transcripts as the source, TCR beta CDR3 regions were amplified. The HTBI primer set drove a first-round RT-PCR of the TCR CDR3. TCRdb processed the multiplex PCR reads anew with MiXCR; each CDR3 protein has one entry. The sample has some 300,000 distinct CDR3 sequences; 10% to 15% are singletons. This clonotype came up many times. Its antigen is as yet unknown. From germline, CDR1 is MGHRA and CDR2 YSYEKL. The V end was cut by 4 bases, the J end by 6 bases, with 10 bases between. The CDR3 runs to 13 residues. Exclusion of patients followed from uncontrolled infection, other autoimmune disease, pregnancy or lactation. Every diagnosis used clinical symptoms, serum thyroxine and TRAb, thyroid ultrasound and orbital computed tomography.

This receptor was taken from a woman in her 30s with Graves' hyperthyroidism that later progressed to Graves' ophthalmopathy. Material for sequencing was blood. This rearrangement joins TRBV4-1 to TRBJ2-1, with D perhaps TRBD2 (5 bases). CDR3 region: CASSRPTSNEQFF. CDR3 nucleotide sequence: TGCGCCAGCAGCCGCCCCACTAGCAATGAGCAGTTCTTC.